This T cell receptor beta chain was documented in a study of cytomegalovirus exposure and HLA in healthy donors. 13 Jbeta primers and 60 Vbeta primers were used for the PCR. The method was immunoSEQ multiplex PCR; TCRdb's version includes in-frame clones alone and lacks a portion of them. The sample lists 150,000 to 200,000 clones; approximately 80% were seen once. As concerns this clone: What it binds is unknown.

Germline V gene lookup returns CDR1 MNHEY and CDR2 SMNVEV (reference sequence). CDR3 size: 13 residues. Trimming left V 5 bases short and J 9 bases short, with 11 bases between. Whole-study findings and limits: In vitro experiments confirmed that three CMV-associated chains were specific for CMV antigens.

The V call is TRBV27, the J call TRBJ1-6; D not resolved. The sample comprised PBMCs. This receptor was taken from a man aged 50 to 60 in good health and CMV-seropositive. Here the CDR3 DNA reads TGTGCCAGCAGTCCGACGAGGAGTTCACCCCTCCACTTT. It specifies CASSPTRSSPLHF.